The 14 T cell receptor beta chains below all came from one sample that was sequenced in a study of human T cells and chemical hapten exposure. MiXCR, run by TCRdb on the RACE reads, gives a single entry per CDR3 protein. The top ten clones hold around 9.6% of a sample with over 55,000 distinct CDR3 sequences, 9.9% of them seen once. Time point specified: pre-sensitization, week 0. As to treatment: therapeutic diphenylcyclopropenone sensitization with weekly scalp DPC. The sequenced sample was whole blood, obtained in connection with sensitization to the hapten diphenylcyclopropenone (DPC). The receptors come from a man between 40 and 49 years old with alopecia areata. Some clones in this sample may be carry-over from other donors' samples.

This clonotype appeared a few times. The chain has TRBV19 and TRBJ2-1, with unresolved D. The V end lost 1 base, the J end lost 6 bases, and 10 bases lay between the germline ends. From germline, CDR1 is LNHDA and CDR2 SQIVND (reference sequence). The CDR3 length is 14 residues. The CDR3 loop reads CASSIVVVGNEQFF. For the CDR3, the DNA is TGTGCCAGTAGTATAGTGGTTGTTGGCAATGAGCAGTTCTTC.

Regarding this clonotype: Just one base apart from a much larger clone, this may be a read error. The J gene is TRBJ1-5, the V gene TRBV18; 10 bases match TRBD1. Germline V gene sequence: CDR1 KGHSH, CDR2 LQKENI. The CDR3 spans 16 residues. The CDR3 reads CVSSTGGVNSNQPQHF. CDR3 DNA sequence: TGTGTCAGTTCGACAGGGGGCGTGAATAGCAATCAGCCCCAGCATTTT.

This clonotype was recorded many times. V gene TRBV4-3 combines with J gene TRBJ2-4; D ambiguous. The length of the CDR3 is 15 residues. CDR1 is LGHNA and CDR2 is YSLEER in the germline V gene. The V gene lost 0 bases and the J gene lost 0 bases, with 6 bases spanning the gap. The CDR3 bases are TGCGCCAGCAGCCAAGAAGCTGAAGCCAAAAACATTCAGTACTTC. This gives the protein CASSQEAEAKNIQYF.

This clonotype was recorded many times. The chain joins TRBV20-1 to TRBJ2-2; 8 bases line up with TRBD2. The trim removed 0 bases at V and 6 bases at J, leaving 9 bases unmatched. Per germline, CDR1 DFQATT and CDR2 SNEGSKA (reference sequence). There are 16 residues in the CDR3. CDR3 amino acids: CSARDPASGRAGELFF. The CDR3 nucleotides are TGCAGTGCTAGAGATCCGGCCAGCGGGAGAGCCGGGGAGCTGTTTTTT.

This chain connects TRBV9 to TRBJ2-2, with a possible D match to TRBD2 (6 bases). The V end lost 0 bases, the J end lost 4 bases, and 13 bases lay between the germline ends. Germline loops: CDR1 SGDLS, CDR2 YYNGEE. The CDR3 consists of 16 residues. This CDR3 is CASSVGGDSVTGELFF. The CDR3 bases are TGTGCCAGCAGCGTAGGTGGGGACTCAGTCACCGGGGAGCTGTTTTTT.

This clonotype occurred many times. The J gene is TRBJ2-3, the V gene TRBV27; 12 bases align to TRBD2. Germline-derived CDR1 and CDR2 are MNHEY and SMNVEV (reference sequence). CDR3 size: 17 residues. The V segment lost 6 bases and the J segment 2 bases; nucleotides outside the gene matches: 9. The CDR3 DNA is TGTGCCAGCAGCGAGGGGGGACTAGCGGGTCCCACAGATACGCAGTATTTT. Its protein is CASSEGGLAGPTDTQYF.

The genes are TRBV6-4 and TRBJ2-1; D not resolved. This CDR3 region has 13 residues. Trimming left V 3 bases short and J 7 bases short, with 10 bases between. In germline, CDR1 is MRHNA, CDR2 SNTAGT. The CDR3 region has the DNA TGTGCCAGCAGTGAAGTACAATTGAATGAGCAGTTCTTC. Its translation is CASSEVQLNEQFF.

The CDR3 DNA follows: TGCAGTGCTAGAGATAGAGGGCGGGAAACTGAAGCTTTCTTT. Translating it yields CSARDRGRETEAFF. The chain employs TRBV20-1 and TRBJ1-1; D ambiguous. CDR1 is DFQATT and CDR2 is SNEGSKA in the germline V gene (reference sequence). The CDR3 has 14 residues. V lost 0 bases and J lost 5, with 13 bases in between.

This clonotype was observed at least ten times. J is TRBJ2-4 and V is TRBV6-1; D gene ambiguous. CDR1 and CDR2 (germline): MNHNS, SASEGT. The CDR3 consists of 13 residues. The V gene lost 3 bases and the J gene lost 6 bases, with 9 bases spanning the gap. CDR3 nucleotide sequence: TGTGCCAGCAGTGAGAGTGACACAAACATTCAGTACTTC. Amino acids: CASSESDTNIQYF.

The chain recombines TRBV29-1 with TRBJ2-3; no reliable D call. Trimming took 0 bases from V and 7 from J, leaving 11 bases between them. The CDR3 covers 13 residues. Germline V CDR1 and CDR2: SQVTM, ANQGSEA. CDR3 sequence: CSVEDRAPNTQYF. The DNA for the CDR3 is TGCAGCGTTGAAGATCGGGCCCCCAATACGCAGTATTTT.

At least ten counts were recorded for this clonotype. The chain uses TRBV7-8 and TRBJ2-1; 9 bases fit TRBD1. This CDR3 has 15 residues. V lost 7 bases, J lost 6 bases, and 10 bases stayed unmatched. Germline loops: CDR1 SGHVS, CDR2 FQNEAQ. CDR3 region: CASILDRGVFNEQFF. In DNA form, the CDR3 reads TGTGCCAGCATCCTTGACAGGGGGGTGTTCAATGAGCAGTTCTTC.

This clonotype was detected a few times. The rearrangement joins TRBV14 to TRBJ2-7, with 9 bases lining up with TRBD2. Germline V gene data show CDR1 as SGHDN and CDR2 as FVKESK. This CDR3 has 15 amino acids. The trim removed 5 bases at V and 3 bases at J, leaving 8 bases unmatched. CDR3 region: CASSAVASGVYEQYF. The CDR3 region has the DNA TGTGCCAGCAGCGCCGTGGCTAGCGGGGTCTACGAGCAGTACTTC.

This clonotype was recorded many times. The J gene is TRBJ2-1, the V gene TRBV18, with a possible D match to TRBD2 (6 bases). V was clipped by 4 bases and J by 12 bases, with 16 bases between them. Germline CDR1 is KGHSH and CDR2 is LQKENI. The length of the CDR3 is 13 residues. The CDR3 loop reads CASSLPPDGGQFF. The CDR3 DNA reads as TGTGCCAGCTCACTCCCTCCGGACGGGGGGCAGTTCTTC.

This clonotype was seen a handful of times. The CDR3 DNA is TGCAGCGTTGAAGTAAGGGCGGGACACACAGATACGCAGTATTTT. Protein: CSVEVRAGHTDTQYF. This sequence joins TRBV29-1 and TRBJ2-3; the D gene could be TRBD1 or TRBD2 (6 bases each). Germline assignment: CDR1 SQVTM and CDR2 ANQGSEA. There are 15 residues in the CDR3. V was clipped by 1 base and J by 2 bases, with 13 bases between them.